A selection of T cell receptor beta chains follows, all from one sample in a study of cytomegalovirus exposure and HLA in healthy donors. Libraries were prepared by immunoSEQ multiplex PCR; TCRdb keeps only in-frame clonotypes and omits some of them. The sample consists of under 150,000 clones, less than 80% of them appearing once. Material: PBMCs. These receptors all come from a female donor in good health and CMV-seropositive. Each CDR3 is given with its conserved first and last residue. Expanded clones get a size class; other rows say once, few or many, or leave the size out.

clone size | V gene | CDR3 protein
few | TRBV12-5 | CASGLVIGQGVNTEAFF
few | TRBV7-2 | CASSRGGGTQYF
- | TRBV6-5 | CASSYRQGNQPQHF
- | TRBV9 | CASSVGDYNEQFF
- | TRBV10-3 | CAISEGQGSEKLFF
- | TRBV7-2 | CASSLTGGIYGYTF
- | TRBV5-5 | CASSQDRDNQPQHF
- | TRBV7-9 | CASSPRAGGNTEAFF
- | TRBV28 | CASGTGGTGANVLTF
few | TRBV2 | CASSEALRQGLVEAFF
- | TRBV9 | CASSVGTENYGYTF
- | TRBV19 | CASSIRIAGELFF
- | TRBV13 | CASSPGQGLLRYEQYF
- | TRBV6-6 | CASRPGTGGDYGYTF
- | TRBV6-6 | CAKRSGFNEKLFF
- | TRBV27 | CASRQGANTGELFF
- | TRBV12-5 | CASGVQGPLRAFF
- | TRBV5-4 | CASSSQGIPGELFF
- | TRBV11-2 | CASSQGQVAYEQYF
- | TRBV2 | CASSRLGQGDEQYF
- | TRBV13 | CASSWGQGATGNTIYF
once | TRBV2 | CASSEFRTDTQYF
- | TRBV6-4 | CASSAGGTEAFF
once | TRBV2 | CASSADWNQPQHF
- | TRBV7-7 | CASSSGGLYNEQFF
- | TRBV20-1 | CRAGSQETQYF
- | TRBV6-1 | CASKAAGRDTEAFF
few | TRBV4-1 | CASSPGQGARGNTIYF
- | TRBV5-1 | CASSYRQGASYEQYF
- | TRBV10-3 | CAISDGGSATDTQYF
- | TRBV4-2 | CASSHSGTSATYEQYF
- | TRBV7-8 | CASSLGWRGNSYEQYF
- | TRBV10-2 | CASSKEGIMGLTGELFF
few | TRBV2 | CASSERWGGTDTQYF
- | TRBV4-2 | CASSQGADRSHNEQFF
few | TRBV6-6 | CASSYSLGSGEQYF
few | TRBV5-3 | CARSLGDRRAGDTQYF
few | TRBV7-9 | CSSHNPGQGVNEQFF
- | TRBV7-8 | CASSPRGREGNQPQHF
few | TRBV5-6 | CASSLGLPQETQYF
- | TRBV25-1 | CASSETEEGRNNEQFF
- | TRBV7-2 | CASSFTADTQYF
few | TRBV9 | CASSVARDRLNYGYTF
- | TRBV6-1 | CASNGRQMNTEAFF
- | TRBV6-1 | CASTLLLNQPQHF
few | TRBV11-1 | CASSSHSSAPYEQYF
- | TRBV6-5 | CASSYEAGVWETQYF
- | TRBV30 | CACSPTGKDGYTF
- | TRBV7-2 | CASSSGTGMLSEKLFF